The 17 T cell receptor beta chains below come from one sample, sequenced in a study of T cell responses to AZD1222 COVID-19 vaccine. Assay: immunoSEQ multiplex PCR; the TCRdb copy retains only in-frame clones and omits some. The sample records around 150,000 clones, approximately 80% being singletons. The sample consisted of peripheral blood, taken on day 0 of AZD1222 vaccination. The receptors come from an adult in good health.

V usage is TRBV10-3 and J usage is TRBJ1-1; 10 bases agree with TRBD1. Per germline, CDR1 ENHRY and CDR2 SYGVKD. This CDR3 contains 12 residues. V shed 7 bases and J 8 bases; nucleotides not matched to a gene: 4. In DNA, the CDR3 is TGTGCCATCATCGGGACAGGGGAAGAAGCTTTCTTT. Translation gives CAIIGTGEEAFF.

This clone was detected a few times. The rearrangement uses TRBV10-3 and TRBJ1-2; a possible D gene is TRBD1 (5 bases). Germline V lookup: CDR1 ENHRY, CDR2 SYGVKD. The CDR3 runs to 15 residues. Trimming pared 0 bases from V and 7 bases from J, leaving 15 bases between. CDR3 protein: CAISESAGKRGGYTF. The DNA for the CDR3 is TGTGCCATCAGTGAGTCGGCGGGGAAGAGGGGTGGCTACACCTTC.

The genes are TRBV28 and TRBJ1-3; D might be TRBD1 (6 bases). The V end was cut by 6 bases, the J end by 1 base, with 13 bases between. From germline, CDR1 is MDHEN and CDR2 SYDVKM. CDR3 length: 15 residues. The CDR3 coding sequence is TGTGCCAGCAGCTTAGGGGGGATATCTGGAAACACCATATATTTT. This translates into CASSLGGISGNTIYF.

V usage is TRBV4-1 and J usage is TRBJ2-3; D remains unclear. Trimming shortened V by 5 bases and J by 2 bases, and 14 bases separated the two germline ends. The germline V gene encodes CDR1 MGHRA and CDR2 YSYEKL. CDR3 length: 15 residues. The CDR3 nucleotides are TGCGCCAGCAGCTCCCCCCTGGCGGTCACAGATACGCAGTATTTT. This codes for CASSSPLAVTDTQYF.

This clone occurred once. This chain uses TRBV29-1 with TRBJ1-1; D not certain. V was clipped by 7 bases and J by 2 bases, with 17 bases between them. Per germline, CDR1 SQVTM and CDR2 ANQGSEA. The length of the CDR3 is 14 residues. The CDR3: CSARPSQANTEAFF. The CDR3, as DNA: TGCAGCGCTCGGCCCTCGCAGGCCAACACTGAAGCTTTCTTT.

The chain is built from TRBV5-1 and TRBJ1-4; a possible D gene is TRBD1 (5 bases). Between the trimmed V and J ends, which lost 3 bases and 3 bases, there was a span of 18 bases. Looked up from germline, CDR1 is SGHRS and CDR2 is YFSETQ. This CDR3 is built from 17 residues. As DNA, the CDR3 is TGCGCCAGCAGCTCGGGGAGGTCAGGGTTGGCTAATGAAAAACTGTTTTTT. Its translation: CASSSGRSGLANEKLFF.

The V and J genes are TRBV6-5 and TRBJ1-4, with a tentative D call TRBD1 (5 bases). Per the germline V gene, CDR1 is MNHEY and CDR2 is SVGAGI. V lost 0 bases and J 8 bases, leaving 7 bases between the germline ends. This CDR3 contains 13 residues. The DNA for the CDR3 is TGTGCCAGCAGTTACTCGCGGGGCGAAAAACTGTTTTTT. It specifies CASSYSRGEKLFF.

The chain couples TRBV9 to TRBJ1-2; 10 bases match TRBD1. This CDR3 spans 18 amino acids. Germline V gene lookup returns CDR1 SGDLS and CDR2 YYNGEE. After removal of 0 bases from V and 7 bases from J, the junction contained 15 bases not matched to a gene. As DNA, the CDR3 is TGTGCCAGCAGCGTAGTGGGACAGGGGATCTTATTCTCGGGTGGCTACACCTTC. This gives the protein CASSVVGQGILFSGGYTF.

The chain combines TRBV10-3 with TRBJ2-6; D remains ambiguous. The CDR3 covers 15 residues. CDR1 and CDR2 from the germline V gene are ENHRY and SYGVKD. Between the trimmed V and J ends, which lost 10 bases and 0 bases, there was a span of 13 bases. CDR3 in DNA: TGTGCCACTTCGTACGACCTCTCTGGGGCCAACGTCCTGACTTTC. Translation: CATSYDLSGANVLTF.

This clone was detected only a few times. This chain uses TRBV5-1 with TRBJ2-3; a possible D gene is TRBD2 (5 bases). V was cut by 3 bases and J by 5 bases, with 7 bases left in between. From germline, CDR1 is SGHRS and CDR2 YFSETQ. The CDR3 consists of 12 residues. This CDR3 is CASSSGGDTQYF. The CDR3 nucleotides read TGCGCCAGCAGCTCCGGAGGAGATACGCAGTATTTT.

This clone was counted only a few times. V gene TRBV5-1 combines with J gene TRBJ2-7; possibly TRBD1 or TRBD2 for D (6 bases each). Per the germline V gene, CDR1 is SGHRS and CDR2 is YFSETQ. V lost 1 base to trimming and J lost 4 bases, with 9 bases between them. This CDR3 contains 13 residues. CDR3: CASSLKGGYEQYF. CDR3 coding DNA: TGCGCCAGCAGCTTGAAGGGGGGTTACGAGCAGTACTTC.

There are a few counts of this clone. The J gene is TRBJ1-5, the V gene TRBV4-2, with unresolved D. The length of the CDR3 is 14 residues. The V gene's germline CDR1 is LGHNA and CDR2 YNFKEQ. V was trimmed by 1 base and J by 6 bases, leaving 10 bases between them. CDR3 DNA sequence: TGTGCCAGCAGCCAAGCACTAAACGGTCAGCCCCAGCATTTT. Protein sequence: CASSQALNGQPQHF.

The chain's CDR3 is CASASPSAIYF. The DNA of the CDR3 is TGTGCCAGCGCCTCCCCTTCCGCCATATATTTT. The chain couples TRBV6-5 to TRBJ1-3; D unclear. Germline assignment: CDR1 MNHEY and CDR2 SVGAGI. V was shortened by 8 bases and J by 11 bases, with 13 bases between the two germline ends. The length of the CDR3 is 11 residues.

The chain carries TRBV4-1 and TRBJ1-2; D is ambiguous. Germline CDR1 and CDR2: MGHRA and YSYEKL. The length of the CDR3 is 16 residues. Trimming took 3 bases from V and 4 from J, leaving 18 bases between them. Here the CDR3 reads CASSQAGRGKVYGYTF. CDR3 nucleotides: TGCGCCAGCAGCCAGGCCGGGAGAGGGAAGGTCTATGGCTACACCTTC.

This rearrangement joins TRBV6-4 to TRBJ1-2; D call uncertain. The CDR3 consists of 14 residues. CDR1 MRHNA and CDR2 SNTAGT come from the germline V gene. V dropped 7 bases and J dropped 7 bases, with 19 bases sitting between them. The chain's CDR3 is CASTLRRALGGYTF. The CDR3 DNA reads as TGTGCCAGCACCCTTAGGAGGGCGTTAGGTGGCTACACCTTC.

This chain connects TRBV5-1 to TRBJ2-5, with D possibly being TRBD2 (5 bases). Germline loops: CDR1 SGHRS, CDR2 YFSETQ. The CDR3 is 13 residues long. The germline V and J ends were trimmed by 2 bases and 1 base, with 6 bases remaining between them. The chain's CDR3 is CASSFAGQETQYF. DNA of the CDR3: TGCGCCAGCAGCTTTGCGGGCCAAGAGACCCAGTACTTC.

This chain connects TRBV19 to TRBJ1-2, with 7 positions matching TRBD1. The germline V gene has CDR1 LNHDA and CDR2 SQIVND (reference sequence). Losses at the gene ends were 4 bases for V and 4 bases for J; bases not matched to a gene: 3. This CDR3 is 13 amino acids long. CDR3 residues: CASSTGQVYGYTF. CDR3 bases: TGTGCCAGTAGTACCGGACAGGTCTATGGCTACACCTTC.